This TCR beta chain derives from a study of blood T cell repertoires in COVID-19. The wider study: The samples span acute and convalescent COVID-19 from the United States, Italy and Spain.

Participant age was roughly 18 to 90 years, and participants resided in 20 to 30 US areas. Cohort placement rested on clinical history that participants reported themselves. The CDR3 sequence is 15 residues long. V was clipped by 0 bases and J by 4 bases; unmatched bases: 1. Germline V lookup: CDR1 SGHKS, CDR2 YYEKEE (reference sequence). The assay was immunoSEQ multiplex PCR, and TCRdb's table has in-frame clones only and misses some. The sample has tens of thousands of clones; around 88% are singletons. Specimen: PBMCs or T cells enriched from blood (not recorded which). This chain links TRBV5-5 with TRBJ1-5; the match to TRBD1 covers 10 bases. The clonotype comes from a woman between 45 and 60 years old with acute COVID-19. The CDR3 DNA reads TGTGCCAGCAGCTTGGGGGGACAGGGGAATCAGCCCCAGCATTTT. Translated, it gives CASSLGGQGNQPQHF.